These 16 T cell receptor beta chains came from one sample sequenced in a study of cytomegalovirus exposure and HLA in healthy donors. The PCR had 60 Vbeta and 13 Jbeta primers. The repertoire was sequenced with immunoSEQ multiplex PCR; TCRdb's copy has only in-frame clones and lacks some. The table shows over 150,000 clones, with 77% occurring only once. The specimen was PBMCs. The receptor set was obtained from a male donor in good health and CMV-seropositive.

V is TRBV27 and J is TRBJ1-6; 7 bases match TRBD1. J gave up 16 bases and V 5 bases, and 11 bases lay outside the gene matches. This CDR3 region has 13 residues. Germline CDR1 reads MNHEY; CDR2 reads SMNVEV (reference sequence). This CDR3 reads CASSQVPGQELHF. CDR3 nucleotides: TGTGCCAGCAGTCAAGTGCCCGGACAGGAGCTCCACTTT.

The V call is TRBV9, the J call TRBJ2-3; the match to TRBD2 covers 7 bases. Looked up from germline, CDR1 is SGDLS and CDR2 is YYNGEE. The CDR3 sequence is 13 residues long. V lost 4 bases, J lost 7 bases, and 6 bases stayed unmatched. CDR3 DNA sequence: TGTGCCAGCAGCCCCGGACTAGGCAATACGCAGTATTTT. Its translation is CASSPGLGNTQYF.

J is TRBJ2-7 and V is TRBV4-2; a weak D match, TRBD1 (5 bases). This CDR3 spans 14 amino acids. Germline-derived CDR1 and CDR2 are LGHNA and YNFKEQ. The V end was cut by 5 bases, the J end by 2 bases, with 13 bases between. CDR3 nucleotide sequence: TGTGCCAGCAGCTTGCAGGACACGGCCTACGAGCAGTACTTC. Translating it yields CASSLQDTAYEQYF.

This chain links TRBV6-6 with TRBJ2-1, with D perhaps TRBD1 (6 bases). This CDR3 comprises 13 residues. Germline V gene data show CDR1 as MNHNY and CDR2 as SVGAGI (reference sequence). V dropped 5 bases and J dropped 5 bases, with 10 bases sitting between them. Here the CDR3 DNA reads TGTGCCAGCAGTACCGGACAGCACAATGAGCAGTTCTTC. Amino acid sequence: CASSTGQHNEQFF.

This chain uses TRBV4-2 with TRBJ1-3; 7 nucleotides match TRBD1. Germline V gene lookup returns CDR1 LGHNA and CDR2 YNFKEQ. With V trimmed by 5 bases and J by 3 bases, 10 bases remained unmatched. CDR3 length equals 16 residues. The CDR3 reads CASSSSNRGNGNTIYF. For the CDR3, the DNA is TGTGCCAGCAGCTCTAGTAACAGGGGTAATGGAAACACCATATATTTT.

V gene TRBV5-1 combines with J gene TRBJ2-1, with TRBD1 identical over 8 bases. Germline CDR1 SGHRS, CDR2 YFSETQ. This CDR3 has 18 residues. The V and J ends lost 0 bases and 5 bases, in that order; junction bases with no gene match: 13. This CDR3 reads CASSLAVAGQGWDNEQFF. The CDR3 DNA follows: TGCGCCAGCAGCTTGGCCGTGGCCGGACAGGGTTGGGACAATGAGCAGTTCTTC.

This rearrangement joins TRBV27 to TRBJ2-3; 12 bases fit TRBD2. This CDR3 has 14 residues. Unmatched junction bases numbered 3, after V lost 7 bases and J lost 4 bases. The germline gives CDR1 MNHEY, CDR2 SMNVEV (reference sequence). The CDR3 protein is CASIPSGGADTQYF. CDR3 DNA: TGTGCCAGCATTCCTAGCGGGGGGGCAGATACGCAGTATTTT.

The genes are TRBV10-3 and TRBJ2-1; weak D call: TRBD2 (5 bases). Germline V CDR1 and CDR2: ENHRY, SYGVKD. The CDR3 runs 16 residues. V was shortened by 3 bases and J by 6 bases, with 18 bases between the two germline ends. In DNA form, the CDR3 reads TGTGCCATCAGTGACCCCCCTAGGGAGTTAGGCAATGAGCAGTTCTTC. Protein sequence: CAISDPPRELGNEQFF.

The table lists this clone with a few counts. The chain joins TRBV7-8 to TRBJ2-7; 7 bases are a match to TRBD2. The trim removed 8 bases at V and 1 base at J, leaving 8 bases unmatched. The CDR3 is 14 amino acids. From germline, CDR1 is SGHVS and CDR2 FQNEAQ. As DNA, the CDR3 is TGTGCCAGCCGTCGGGGGGTCCTGTCCTACGAGCAGTACTTC. Translation gives CASRRGVLSYEQYF.

This chain uses TRBV11-3 with TRBJ2-2; 10 bases are shared with TRBD1. There are 15 residues in the CDR3. With V trimmed by 4 bases and J by 4 bases, 3 bases remained unmatched. Germline CDR1 and CDR2: SGHNT and YENEEA. CDR3 sequence reads: CASSWDRGGTGELFF. CDR3 nucleotides: TGTGCCAGCAGCTGGGACAGGGGAGGCACCGGGGAGCTGTTTTTT.

The J gene is TRBJ2-7, the V gene TRBV2, with a possible D match to TRBD2 (5 bases). Germline CDR1 reads SNHLY; CDR2 reads FYNNEI. The CDR3 loop spans 12 amino acids. CDR3 nucleotides: TGTGCGAGCGGAAGACATAACTACGAGCAGTACTTC. This translates into CASGRHNYEQYF.

The genes are TRBV27 and TRBJ2-7, with D possibly matching TRBD1 (6 bases). CDR1 and CDR2 (germline): MNHEY, SMNVEV (reference sequence). Trimming cost V 2 bases and J 2 bases, with 7 bases left between them. CDR3 length: 13 amino acids. CDR3 sequence (DNA): TGTGCCAGCAGTTTAAACAGGGCCTACGAGCAGTACTTC. It encodes CASSLNRAYEQYF.

This sequence joins TRBV7-9 and TRBJ2-7; D gene unclear. From germline, CDR1 is SEHNR and CDR2 FQNEAQ (reference sequence). Trimming removed 3 bases from V and 6 bases from J, with 15 bases in between. The CDR3 is 14 residues long. CDR3 nucleotides: TGTGCCAGCAGCTTGCGAGGAAGACGCGGCGAGCAGTACTTC. Protein sequence: CASSLRGRRGEQYF.

The V and J genes are TRBV6-4 and TRBJ2-7; 12 nucleotides agree with TRBD2. Germline V gene data show CDR1 as MRHNA and CDR2 as SNTAGT. V trimming: 4 bases; J trimming: 2 bases; junction bases outside the gene matches: 6. This CDR3 spans 16 amino acids. The CDR3 is CASSAPTSGGTYEQYF. The CDR3 nucleotides read TGTGCCAGCAGTGCCCCGACTAGCGGGGGAACCTACGAGCAGTACTTC.

The V gene is TRBV10-3, the J gene TRBJ1-1, with D unclear. Trimming took off 8 bases at V and 4 bases at J, with 17 bases between the two ends. The CDR3 contains 14 residues. The germline V gene has CDR1 ENHRY and CDR2 SYGVKD. Written as DNA, the CDR3 is TGTGCCATCTCCCACAGTCCCAGTCGCACTGAAGCTTTCTTT. This codes for CAISHSPSRTEAFF.

The rearrangement joins TRBV19 to TRBJ2-7; D perhaps matches TRBD1 (8 bases). The CDR3 has 14 amino acids. Germline CDR1 LNHDA, CDR2 SQIVND (reference sequence). The ends were cut back, 6 bases at V and 5 bases at J, with 17 bases in the middle. This chain's CDR3 is CASRNRGGTHEQYF. The CDR3 DNA follows: TGTGCCAGTAGAAACAGGGGGGGAACTCACGAGCAGTACTTC.